A selection of T cell receptor beta chains follows, all from one sample in a study of blood T cells in healthy people across ages. Each CDR3 protein gets one entry after TCRdb re-called the 5' RACE reads with MiXCR. The table records 800,000 or so distinct CDR3 sequences, 62% of them present only once. Input material: blood. The receptors originated from a man aged 30 to 39 in good health. The CDR3 runs from the conserved cysteine through the conserved F or W. A D gene is named only where the DNA matches it firmly. Only part of the rows carry a size: once, few, many, or a class if the clone is expanded.

v_gene,abundance,d_gene,j_gene,len,CDR3nt,CDR3aa
TRBV7-2,.,TRBD1,TRBJ2-1,15,TGTGCCAGCAGCTTAGCACAGGGGGAATTCAATGAGCAGTTCTTC,CASSLAQGEFNEQFF
TRBV7-9,.,.,TRBJ2-1,10,TGTGCCAGCAGCACCGGGACTTTGTTCTTC,CASSTGTLFF
TRBV11-1,many,.,TRBJ1-5,13,TGTGCCAGCAGCTTAAACCGTGATCAGCCCCAGCATTTT,CASSLNRDQPQHF
TRBV12-3/TRBV12-4,.,.,TRBJ2-7,18,TGTGCCAGCAGCCCCCAGGGACCAGGGGCCCCAGGGGTTTACGAGCAGTACTTC,CASSPQGPGAPGVYEQYF
TRBV6-2/TRBV6-3,.,.,TRBJ2-3,16,TGTGCCAGCAGTTTCCTCGGACTCTCTAGCACAGATACGCAGTATTTT,CASSFLGLSSTDTQYF
TRBV28,.,.,TRBJ2-1,12,TGTGCCAGCAGCCACTCCGACAATGAGCAGTTCTTC,CASSHSDNEQFF
TRBV12-3/TRBV12-4,.,.,TRBJ2-7,12,TGTGCCAGCAGTGGATACCCCTACGAGCAGTACTTC,CASSGYPYEQYF
TRBV25-1,few,.,TRBJ1-2,12,TGTGCCAGCAGTGACGCGGCCTATGGCTACACCTTC,CASSDAAYGYTF
TRBV12-3/TRBV12-4,.,.,TRBJ2-3,12,TGTGCCAGCAGTTTAGATGGGCGTACGCAGTATTTT,CASSLDGRTQYF
TRBV20-1,.,.,TRBJ2-3,15,TGCAGTGCTAGAATCCAGGCAACTCTCACAGATACGCAGTATTTT,CSARIQATLTDTQYF
TRBV9,.,.,TRBJ1-6,17,TGTGCCAGCAGCGAACGACAGGCCACCTCCTATAATTCACCCCTCCACTTT,CASSERQATSYNSPLHF
TRBV29-1,.,TRBD2,TRBJ2-5,18,TGCAGCGTTTGGGTTCGGACTAGCGGGGGGGGCCGAGGAGAGACCCAGTACTTC,CSVWVRTSGGGRGETQYF
TRBV20-1,few,.,TRBJ2-7,14,TGCAGTGCTCTGACGGGTGAACTGACCAACGAGCAGTACTTC,CSALTGELTNEQYF
TRBV11-2,.,.,TRBJ1-4,15,TGTGCCAGCAGCACACGACTAACAACTAATGAAAAACTGTTTTTT,CASSTRLTTNEKLFF
TRBV5-1,.,.,TRBJ2-3,14,TGCGCCAGCAGCTTGGCCCCCTCGCAAGATACGCAGTATTTT,CASSLAPSQDTQYF
TRBV6-2/TRBV6-3,.,TRBD1,TRBJ2-7,14,TGTGCCAGCGCCTGGACAGGGTCAAGCTACGAGCAGTACTTC,CASAWTGSSYEQYF
TRBV27,few,.,TRBJ2-5,12,TGTGCCACCAAGTCGGACCAAGAGACCCAGTACTTC,CATKSDQETQYF
TRBV5-4,.,.,TRBJ2-7,14,TGTGCCAGCACCCCTCGAGGGAATCTACGCGAGCAGTACTTC,CASTPRGNLREQYF
TRBV11-2,.,TRBD2,TRBJ2-1,16,TGTGCCAGCAGCCCCCGAAGGACTAGCGGGGGCTATGAGCAGTTCTTC,CASSPRRTSGGYEQFF
TRBV6-2/TRBV6-3,.,.,TRBJ2-3,14,TGTGCCAGCAGTGAATCCGGGCCCGTATACACGCAGTATTTT,CASSESGPVYTQYF
TRBV7-2,.,.,TRBJ2-3,14,TGTGCCAGCAGCTTAGAGCCGGGGGCGGATACGCAGTATTTT,CASSLEPGADTQYF
TRBV10-3,few,.,TRBJ2-5,14,TGTGCCATCAGTGGGGGGGACCCACCGGAGACCCAGTACTTC,CAISGGDPPETQYF
TRBV5-1,once,TRBD1,TRBJ2-1,16,TGCGCCAGCAGCTTATCGACAGGGAGCTCCTACAATGAGCAGTTCTTC,CASSLSTGSSYNEQFF
TRBV7-9,.,.,TRBJ2-4,14,TGTGCCAGCAGCTTATCCTTCGGGGAGCAGGAGCAGTACTTC,CASSLSFGEQEQYF
TRBV12-3/TRBV12-4,.,TRBD1,TRBJ2-5,14,TGTGCCAGCAGCCCACAGGGGGATCTGGAGACCCAGTACTTC,CASSPQGDLETQYF
TRBV7-2,few,TRBD1,TRBJ1-6,15,TGTGCCAGCAGCGAGGGGGCAGGGTATTATTCACCCCTCCACTTT,CASSEGAGYYSPLHF
TRBV18,.,.,TRBJ2-7,16,TGTGCCAGCTCACCCATAGCGGAGCCCTTATCCTACGAGCAGTACTTC,CASSPIAEPLSYEQYF
TRBV20-1,.,TRBD1,TRBJ1-5,16,TGCAGTGTTGAGCGTTCTTCGGGACAGGGGTATCAGCCCCAGCATTTT,CSVERSSGQGYQPQHF
TRBV9,.,TRBD2,TRBJ2-7,14,TGTGCCAGCAGCGGACGGGGGGGCAATGAACGGCAGTACTTC,CASSGRGGNERQYF
TRBV20-1,few,TRBD2,TRBJ2-3,15,TGCAGTGCGCGGACTAGCGGGCCACGCACAGATACGCAGTATTTT,CSARTSGPRTDTQYF